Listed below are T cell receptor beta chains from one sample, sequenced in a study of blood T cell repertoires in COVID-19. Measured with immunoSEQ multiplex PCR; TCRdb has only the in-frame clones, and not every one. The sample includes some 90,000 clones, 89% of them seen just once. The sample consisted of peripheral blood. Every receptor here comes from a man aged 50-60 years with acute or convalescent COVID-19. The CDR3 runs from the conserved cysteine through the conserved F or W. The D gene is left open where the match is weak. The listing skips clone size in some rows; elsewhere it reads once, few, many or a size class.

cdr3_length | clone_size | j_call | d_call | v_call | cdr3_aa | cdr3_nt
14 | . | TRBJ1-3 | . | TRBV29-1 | CSVGLGQIGNTIYF | TGCAGCGTTGGCCTTGGACAGATCGGAAACACCATATATTTT
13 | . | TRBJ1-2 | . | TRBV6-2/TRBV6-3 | CASSSGVVRPYTF | TGTGCCAGCAGTTCCGGGGTAGTCAGGCCCTACACCTTC
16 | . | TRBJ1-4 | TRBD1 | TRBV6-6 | CASSPELGQGSFQLFF | TGTGCCAGCAGTCCCGAGCTGGGACAGGGTTCCTTCCAACTGTTTTTT
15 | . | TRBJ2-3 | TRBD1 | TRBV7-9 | CASSPGGQDTDTQYF | TGTGCCAGCAGCCCTGGGGGACAGGACACAGATACGCAGTATTTT
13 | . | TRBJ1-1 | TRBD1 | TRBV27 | CASSLYQGAEAFF | TGTGCCAGCAGTTTATATCAGGGGGCCGAAGCTTTCTTT
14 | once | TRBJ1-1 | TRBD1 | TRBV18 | CASSQTGQGAEAFF | TGTGCCAGCTCACAAACCGGACAGGGGGCTGAAGCTTTCTTT
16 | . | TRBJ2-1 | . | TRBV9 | CASSVGGLGSYNEQFF | TGTGCCAGCAGCGTAGGAGGGCTTGGTTCCTACAATGAGCAGTTCTTC
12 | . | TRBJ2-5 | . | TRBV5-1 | CASSFGGETQYF | TGCGCCAGCAGCTTCGGGGGTGAGACCCAGTACTTC
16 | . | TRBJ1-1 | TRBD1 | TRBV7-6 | CASSPNLDRGRAEAFF | TGTGCCAGCAGCCCTAACCTGGACAGGGGAAGGGCAGAAGCTTTCTTT
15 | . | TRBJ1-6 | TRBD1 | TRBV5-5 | CASSPDGTGASPLHF | TGTGCCAGCAGCCCGGACGGGACAGGGGCGTCACCCCTCCACTTT
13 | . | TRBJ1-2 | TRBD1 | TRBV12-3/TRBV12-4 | CASSPGQVYGYTF | TGTGCCAGCAGTCCTGGACAGGTCTATGGCTACACCTTC
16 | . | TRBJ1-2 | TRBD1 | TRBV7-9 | CAIPKAGGVGNYGYTF | TGTGCCATTCCGAAAGCAGGGGGCGTTGGCAACTATGGCTACACCTTC
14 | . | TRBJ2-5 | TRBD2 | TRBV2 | CASASGRVQETQYF | TGTGCCAGCGCCTCCGGGAGGGTCCAAGAGACCCAGTACTTC
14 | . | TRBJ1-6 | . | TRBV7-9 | CASSLGRQESPLHF | TGTGCCAGCAGCTTAGGCCGACAGGAATCACCCCTCCACTTT
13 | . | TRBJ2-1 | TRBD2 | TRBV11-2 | CASSLGLENEQFF | TGTGCCAGCAGCCTGGGACTAGAGAATGAGCAGTTCTTC
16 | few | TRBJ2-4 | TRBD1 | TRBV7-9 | CASSLGWTGEENIQYF | TGTGCCAGCAGCTTGGGATGGACAGGGGAAGAAAACATTCAGTACTTC
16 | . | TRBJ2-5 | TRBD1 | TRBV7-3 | CASSPTRGQGAETQYF | TGTGCCAGCAGCCCTACGCGCGGACAGGGGGCAGAGACCCAGTACTTC
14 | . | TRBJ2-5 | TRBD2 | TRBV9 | CASSVGGGEETQYF | TGTGCCAGCAGCGTAGGGGGAGGGGAAGAGACCCAGTACTTC
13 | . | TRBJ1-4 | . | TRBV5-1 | CASSLDRNEKLFF | TGCGCCAGCAGCTTGGACAGGAATGAAAAACTGTTTTTT
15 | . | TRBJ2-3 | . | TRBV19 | CASSTTSEGTDTQYF | TGTGCCAGTAGCACGACTAGTGAGGGCACAGATACGCAGTATTTT
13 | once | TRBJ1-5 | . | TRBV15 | CATSREGGQPQHF | TGTGCCACCAGCAGAGAAGGGGGTCAGCCCCAGCATTTT
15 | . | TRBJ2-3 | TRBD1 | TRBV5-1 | CASSLGDRDTDTQYF | TGCGCCAGCAGCCTGGGGGACAGGGACACAGATACGCAGTATTTT
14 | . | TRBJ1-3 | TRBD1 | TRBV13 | CASTGRGPGNTIYF | TGTGCCAGCACAGGCAGGGGGCCGGGAAACACCATATATTTT
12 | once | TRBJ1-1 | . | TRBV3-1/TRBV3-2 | CASSQTNTEAFF | TGTGCCAGCAGCCAAACTAACACTGAAGCTTTCTTT
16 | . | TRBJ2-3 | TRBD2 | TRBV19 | CASSIGLAGGLDTQYF | TGTGCCAGTAGTATAGGTCTAGCGGGGGGGTTAGATACGCAGTATTTT
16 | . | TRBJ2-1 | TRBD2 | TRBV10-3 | CAISEQGGGPYNEQFF | TGTGCCATCAGTGAGCAGGGCGGGGGTCCCTACAATGAGCAGTTCTTC
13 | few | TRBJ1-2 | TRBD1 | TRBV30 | CAWNRQGGYGYTF | TGTGCCTGGAATCGTCAGGGGGGCTATGGCTACACCTTC
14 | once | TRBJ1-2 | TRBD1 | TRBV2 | CASSAGDRREGYTF | TGTGCCAGCAGTGCGGGGGACAGGAGGGAAGGCTACACCTTC
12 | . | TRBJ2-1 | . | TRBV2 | CASIGTYNEQFF | TGTGCCAGCATCGGGACATACAATGAGCAGTTCTTC
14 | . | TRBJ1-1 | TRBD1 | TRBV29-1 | CSVRAGGMNTEAFF | TGCAGCGTTAGAGCAGGGGGCATGAACACTGAAGCTTTCTTT
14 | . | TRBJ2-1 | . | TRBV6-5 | CASSYSGHVEEQFF | TGTGCCAGCAGTTACTCGGGCCACGTTGAGGAGCAGTTCTTC
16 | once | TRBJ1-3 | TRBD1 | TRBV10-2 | CASRGGQVDSGNTIYF | TGCGCCAGCAGAGGAGGACAGGTAGACTCTGGAAACACCATATATTTT
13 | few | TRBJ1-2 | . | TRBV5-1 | CASSSSDYYGYTF | TGCGCCAGCAGCTCATCAGACTACTATGGCTACACCTTC
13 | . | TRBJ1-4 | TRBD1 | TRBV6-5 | CASGNRGHEKLFF | TGTGCCAGCGGAAACAGGGGGCACGAAAAACTGTTTTTT
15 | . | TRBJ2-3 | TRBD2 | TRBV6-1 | CASSESSGGTDTQYF | TGTGCCAGCAGTGAGAGTAGCGGGGGAACAGATACGCAGTATTTT
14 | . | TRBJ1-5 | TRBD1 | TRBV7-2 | CASSKDRGNQPQHF | TGTGCCAGCAGCAAGGACAGGGGCAATCAGCCCCAGCATTTT
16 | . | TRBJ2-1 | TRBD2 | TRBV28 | CASSLFARGAYNEQFF | TGTGCCAGCAGTTTATTCGCGCGGGGGGCCTACAATGAGCAGTTCTTC
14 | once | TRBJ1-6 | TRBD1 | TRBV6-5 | CASRTGPPNSPLHF | TGTGCCAGCAGGACAGGGCCACCCAATTCACCCCTCCACTTT
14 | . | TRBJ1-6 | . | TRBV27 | CASSSTGFGSPLHF | TGTGCCAGCAGTTCAACAGGGTTCGGGTCACCCCTCCACTTT
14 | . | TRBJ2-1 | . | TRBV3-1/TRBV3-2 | CASAKQGSYNEQFF | TGTGCCAGCGCAAAACAGGGCTCCTACAATGAGCAGTTCTTC
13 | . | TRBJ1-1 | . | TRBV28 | CASSQGMNTEAFF | TGTGCCAGTAGCCAGGGAATGAACACTGAAGCTTTCTTT
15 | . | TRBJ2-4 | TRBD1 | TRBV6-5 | CASTIDRGAKNIQYF | TGTGCCAGCACCATCGACAGGGGAGCCAAAAACATTCAGTACTTC
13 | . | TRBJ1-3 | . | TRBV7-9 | CASGRNSGNTIYF | TGTGCCAGCGGCAGAAACTCTGGAAACACCATATATTTT
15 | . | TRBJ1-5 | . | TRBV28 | CASSPQIGRGQPQHF | TGTGCCAGCAGTCCTCAGATCGGACGGGGTCAGCCCCAGCATTTT
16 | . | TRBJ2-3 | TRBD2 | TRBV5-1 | CASLRGTSGGPDTQYF | TGCGCCAGCCTCCGCGGGACTAGCGGGGGCCCAGATACGCAGTATTTT
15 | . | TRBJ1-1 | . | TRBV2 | CASSLSGVANTEAFF | TGTGCCAGCAGTTTATCAGGGGTCGCGAACACTGAAGCTTTCTTT
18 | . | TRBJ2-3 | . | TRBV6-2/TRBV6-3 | CASSYSTSGGGAPDTQYF | TGTGCCAGCAGTTACTCGACCTCAGGTGGCGGGGCCCCAGATACGCAGTATTTT
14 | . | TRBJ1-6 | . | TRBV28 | CASLNSISNSPLHF | TGTGCCAGCCTGAACAGTATCTCAAATTCACCCCTCCACTTT
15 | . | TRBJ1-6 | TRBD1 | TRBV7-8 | CASSLFGTANSPLHF | TGTGCCAGCAGCCTTTTCGGGACAGCAAATTCACCCCTCCACTTT
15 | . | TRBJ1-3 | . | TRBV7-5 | CARSKNRVWGNTIYF | TGTGCCAGAAGCAAAAACAGGGTTTGGGGAAACACCATATATTTT
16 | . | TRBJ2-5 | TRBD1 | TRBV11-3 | CASSLEGQGPRETQYF | TGTGCCAGCAGCTTAGAGGGACAGGGCCCTCGGGAGACCCAGTACTTC
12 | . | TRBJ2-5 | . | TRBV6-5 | CASIGFGETQYF | TGTGCCAGCATTGGCTTCGGGGAGACCCAGTACTTC
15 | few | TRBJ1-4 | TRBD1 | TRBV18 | CASSEADRGDEKLFF | TGTGCCAGCTCAGAGGCGGACAGGGGTGATGAAAAACTGTTTTTT
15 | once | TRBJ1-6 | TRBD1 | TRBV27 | CASSPWTGENSPLHF | TGTGCCAGCAGTCCGTGGACAGGGGAAAATTCACCCCTCCACTTT